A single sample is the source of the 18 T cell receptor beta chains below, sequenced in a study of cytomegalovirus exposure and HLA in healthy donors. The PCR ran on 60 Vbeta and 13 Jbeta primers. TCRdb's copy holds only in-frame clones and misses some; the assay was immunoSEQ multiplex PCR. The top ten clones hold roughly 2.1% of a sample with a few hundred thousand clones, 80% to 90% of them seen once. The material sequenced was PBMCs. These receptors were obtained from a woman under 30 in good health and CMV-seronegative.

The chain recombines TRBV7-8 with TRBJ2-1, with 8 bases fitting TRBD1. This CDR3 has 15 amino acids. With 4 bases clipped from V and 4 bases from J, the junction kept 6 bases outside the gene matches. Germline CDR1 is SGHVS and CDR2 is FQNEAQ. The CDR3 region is CASSSKQGAYNEQFF. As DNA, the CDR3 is TGTGCCAGCAGCTCAAAGCAGGGGGCGTACAATGAGCAGTTCTTC.

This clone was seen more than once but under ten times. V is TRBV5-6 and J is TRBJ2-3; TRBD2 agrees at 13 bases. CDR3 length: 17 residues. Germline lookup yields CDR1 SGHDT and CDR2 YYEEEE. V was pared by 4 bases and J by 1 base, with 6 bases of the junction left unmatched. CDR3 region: CASSRDGTSGGTDTQYF. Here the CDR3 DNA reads TGTGCCAGCAGCAGGGATGGGACTAGCGGGGGCACAGATACGCAGTATTTT. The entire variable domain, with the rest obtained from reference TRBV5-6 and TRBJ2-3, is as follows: DAGVTQSPTHLIKTRGQQVTLRCSPKSGHDTVSWYQQALGQGPQFIFQYYEEEERQRGNFPDRFSGHQFPNYSSELNVNALLLGDSALYLCASSRDGTSGGTDTQYFGPGTRLTVL.

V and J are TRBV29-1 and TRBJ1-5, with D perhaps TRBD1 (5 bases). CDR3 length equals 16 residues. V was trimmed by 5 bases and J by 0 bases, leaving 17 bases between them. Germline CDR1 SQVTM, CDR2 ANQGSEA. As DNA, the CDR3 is TGCAGCGTTCTTGGACGGACATTTAATAGCAATCAGCCCCAGCATTTT. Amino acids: CSVLGRTFNSNQPQHF.

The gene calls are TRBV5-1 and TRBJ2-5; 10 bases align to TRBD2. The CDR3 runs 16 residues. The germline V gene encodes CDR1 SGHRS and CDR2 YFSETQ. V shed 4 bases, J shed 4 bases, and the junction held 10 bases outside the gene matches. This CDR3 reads CASSDGSGGLRETQYF. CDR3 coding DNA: TGCGCCAGCAGCGACGGTAGCGGGGGGTTGAGAGAGACCCAGTACTTC.

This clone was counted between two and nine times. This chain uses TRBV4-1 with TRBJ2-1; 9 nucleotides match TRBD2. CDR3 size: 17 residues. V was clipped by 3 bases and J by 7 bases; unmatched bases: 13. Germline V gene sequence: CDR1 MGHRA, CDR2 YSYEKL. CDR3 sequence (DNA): TGCGCCAGCAGCCAGGTTTTAGCGGGGGCCTTGGCTAATGAGCAGTTCTTC. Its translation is CASSQVLAGALANEQFF.

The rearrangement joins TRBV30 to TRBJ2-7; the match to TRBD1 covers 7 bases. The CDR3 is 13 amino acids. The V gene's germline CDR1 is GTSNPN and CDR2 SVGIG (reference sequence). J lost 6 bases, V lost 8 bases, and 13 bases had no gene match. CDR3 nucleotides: TGTGCCCGCTACATTCGTCCAGGGGGCGAGCAGTACTTC. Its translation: CARYIRPGGEQYF.

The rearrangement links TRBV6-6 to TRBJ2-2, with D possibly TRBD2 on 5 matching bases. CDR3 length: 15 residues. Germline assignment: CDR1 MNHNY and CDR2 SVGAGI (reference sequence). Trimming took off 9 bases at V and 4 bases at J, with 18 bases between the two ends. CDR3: CASSTSQESTGELFF. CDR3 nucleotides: TGTGCCAGTTCTACTAGTCAGGAGAGCACCGGGGAGCTGTTTTTT.

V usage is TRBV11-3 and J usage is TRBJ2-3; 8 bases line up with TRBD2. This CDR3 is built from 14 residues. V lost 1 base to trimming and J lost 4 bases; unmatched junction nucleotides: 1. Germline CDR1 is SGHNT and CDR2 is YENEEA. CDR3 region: CASSLAGGPDTQYF. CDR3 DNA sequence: TGTGCCAGCAGCTTAGCGGGGGGGCCAGATACGCAGTATTTT. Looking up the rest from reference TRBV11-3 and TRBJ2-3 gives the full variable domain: EAGVVQSPRYKIIEKKQPVAFWCNPISGHNTLYWYLQNLGQGPELLIRYENEEAVDDSQLPKDRFSAERLKGVDSTLKIQPAELGDSAVYLCASSLAGGPDTQYFGPGTRLTVL.

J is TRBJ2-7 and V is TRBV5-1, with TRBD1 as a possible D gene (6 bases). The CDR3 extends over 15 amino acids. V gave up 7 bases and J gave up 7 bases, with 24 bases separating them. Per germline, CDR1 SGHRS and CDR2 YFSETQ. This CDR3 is CASRTQGFDPLEQYF. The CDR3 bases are TGCGCCAGCCGAACCCAGGGGTTCGACCCACTGGAGCAGTACTTC.

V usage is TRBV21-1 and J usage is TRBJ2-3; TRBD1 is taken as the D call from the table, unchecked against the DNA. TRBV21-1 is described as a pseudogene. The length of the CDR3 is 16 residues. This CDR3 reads CASSVPGGAGTDTQYF. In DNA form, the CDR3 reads TGTGCCAGCAGCGTCCCAGGGGGCGCAGGGACAGATACGCAGTATTTT.

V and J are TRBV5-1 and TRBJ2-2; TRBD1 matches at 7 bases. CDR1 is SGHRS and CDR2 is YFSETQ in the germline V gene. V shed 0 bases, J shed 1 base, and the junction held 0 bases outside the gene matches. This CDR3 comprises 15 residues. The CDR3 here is CASSLDRGNTGELFF. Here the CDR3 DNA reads TGCGCCAGCAGCTTGGACAGGGGGAACACCGGGGAGCTGTTTTTT.

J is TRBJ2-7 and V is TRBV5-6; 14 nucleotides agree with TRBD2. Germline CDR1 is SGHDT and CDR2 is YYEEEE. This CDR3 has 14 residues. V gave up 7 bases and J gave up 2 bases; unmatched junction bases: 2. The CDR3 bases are TGTGCCAGCGAGACTAGCGGGGGGGCCTACGAGCAGTACTTC. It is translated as CASETSGGAYEQYF.

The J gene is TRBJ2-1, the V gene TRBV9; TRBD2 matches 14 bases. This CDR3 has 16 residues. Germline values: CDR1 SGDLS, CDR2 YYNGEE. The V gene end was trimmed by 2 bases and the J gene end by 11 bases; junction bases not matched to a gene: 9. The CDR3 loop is CASSVSTGTSGGQQFF. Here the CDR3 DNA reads TGTGCCAGCAGCGTCTCTACCGGGACTAGCGGGGGCCAGCAGTTCTTC.

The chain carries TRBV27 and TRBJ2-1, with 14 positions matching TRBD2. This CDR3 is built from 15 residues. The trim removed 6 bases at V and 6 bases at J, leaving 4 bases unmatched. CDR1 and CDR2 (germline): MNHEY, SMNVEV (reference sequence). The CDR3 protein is CASSQGTSGGNEQFF. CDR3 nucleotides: TGTGCCAGCAGCCAGGGGACTAGCGGGGGCAATGAGCAGTTCTTC.

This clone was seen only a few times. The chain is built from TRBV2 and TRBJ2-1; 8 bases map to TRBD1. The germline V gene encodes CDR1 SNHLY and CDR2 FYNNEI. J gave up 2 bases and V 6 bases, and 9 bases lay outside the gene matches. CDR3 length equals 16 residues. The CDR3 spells CASSPDRVPTYNEQFF. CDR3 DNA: TGTGCCAGCAGCCCGGACAGGGTCCCCACCTACAATGAGCAGTTCTTC.

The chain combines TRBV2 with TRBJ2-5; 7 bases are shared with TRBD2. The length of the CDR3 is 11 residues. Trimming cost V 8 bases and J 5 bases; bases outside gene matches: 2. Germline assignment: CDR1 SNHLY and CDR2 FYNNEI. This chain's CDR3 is CASSGGETQYF. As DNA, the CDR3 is TGTGCCAGCTCCGGGGGGGAGACCCAGTACTTC.

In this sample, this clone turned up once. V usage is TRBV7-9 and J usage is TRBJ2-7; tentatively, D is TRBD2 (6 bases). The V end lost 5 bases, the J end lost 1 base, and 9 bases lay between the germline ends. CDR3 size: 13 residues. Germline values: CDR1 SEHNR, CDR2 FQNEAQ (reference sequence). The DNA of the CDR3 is TGTGCCAGCAGCGGGGGGTCTTCCTACGAGCAGTACTTC. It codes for CASSGGSSYEQYF.

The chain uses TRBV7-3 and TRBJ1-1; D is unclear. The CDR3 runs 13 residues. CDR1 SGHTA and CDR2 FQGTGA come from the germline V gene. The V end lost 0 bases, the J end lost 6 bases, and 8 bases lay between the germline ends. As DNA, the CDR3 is TGTGCCAGCAGCTTAACGGGCCCATCTGAAGCTTTCTTT. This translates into CASSLTGPSEAFF. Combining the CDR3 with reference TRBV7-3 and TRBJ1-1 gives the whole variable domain GAGVSQTPSNKVTEKGKYVELRCDPISGHTALYWYRQSLGQGPEFLIYFQGTGAADDSGLPNDRFFAVRPEGSVSTLKIQRTERGDSAVYLCASSLTGPSEAFFGQGTRLTVV.